The 20 T cell receptor beta chains reported below all come from one sample, sequenced in a study of blood T cell repertoires in COVID-19. Generated by immunoSEQ multiplex PCR, the TCRdb table keeps only in-frame clones and is missing some. The sample shows about 260,000 clones, approximately 81% of them seen only once. Specimen: peripheral blood. The receptors here all came from a man between 60 and 75 years old with acute or convalescent COVID-19.

In this sample, this clone turned up a few times. The chain uses TRBV19 and TRBJ1-4, with unresolved D. The CDR3 runs 14 residues. Germline CDR1 is LNHDA and CDR2 is SQIVND (reference sequence). Trimming removed 3 bases at V and 7 bases at J, with 12 bases between. The CDR3 DNA reads TGTGCCAGTAGTATTCAGAGGAGTAGTGAAAAACTGTTTTTT. This sequence encodes CASSIQRSSEKLFF.

The chain couples TRBV27 to TRBJ2-4; weak D call: TRBD2 (6 bases). Germline-derived CDR1 and CDR2 are MNHEY and SMNVEV (reference sequence). CDR3 size: 15 residues. Trimming took off 8 bases at V and 1 base at J, with 15 bases between the two ends. CDR3 in amino acids: CASRLGSYAKNIQYF. The CDR3 coding sequence is TGTGCCAGCCGACTAGGATCTTACGCCAAAAACATTCAGTACTTC.

This chain joins TRBV7-9 and TRBJ2-5, with a possible D match to TRBD2 (6 bases). The length of the CDR3 is 15 residues. Trimming pared 7 bases from V and 5 bases from J, leaving 20 bases between. Germline V lookup: CDR1 SEHNR, CDR2 FQNEAQ (reference sequence). CDR3 nucleotide sequence: TGTGCCAGCATCCCAGGGATGGGGGACTTCGAGACCCAGTACTTC. Protein: CASIPGMGDFETQYF. Full variable domain (outside the CDR3, taken from reference TRBV7-9 and TRBJ2-5): DTGVSQNPRHKITKRGQNVTFRCDPISEHNRLYWYRQTLGQGPEFLTYFQNEAQLEKSRLLSDRFSAERPKGSFSTLEIQRTEQGDSAMYLCASIPGMGDFETQYFGPGTRLLVL.

This chain connects TRBV14 to TRBJ1-4; 7 bases agree with TRBD1. There are 13 residues in the CDR3. J lost 12 bases, V lost 5 bases, and 9 bases had no gene match. CDR1 is SGHDN, CDR2 FVKESK, per germline. This CDR3 reads CASSTSIGTELFF. The CDR3 DNA is TGTGCCAGCAGCACTTCTATCGGGACAGAACTGTTTTTT.

The V and J genes are TRBV29-1 and TRBJ1-5; D gene unclear. V was cut by 4 bases and J by 2 bases, with 6 bases left in between. The CDR3 runs 12 residues. Per germline, CDR1 SQVTM and CDR2 ANQGSEA. DNA for the CDR3: TGCAGCGTTGGGGGAGGCAATCAGCCCCAGCATTTT. Its protein is CSVGGGNQPQHF.

The rearrangement uses TRBV19 and TRBJ2-1; 16 bases are shared with TRBD2. V was clipped by 4 bases and J by 4 bases; unmatched bases: 1. There are 16 residues in the CDR3. Germline CDR1 LNHDA, CDR2 SQIVND (reference sequence). The CDR3 DNA follows: TGTGCCAGTAGTAGGGGACTAGCGGGAGGGTACAATGAGCAGTTCTTC. Its translation: CASSRGLAGGYNEQFF.

The chain has TRBV7-9 and TRBJ2-7; TRBD1 might be the D (5 bases). There are 14 residues in the CDR3. Looked up from germline, CDR1 is SEHNR and CDR2 is FQNEAQ (reference sequence). Trimming left V 0 bases short and J 1 base short, with 7 bases between. CDR3 coding DNA: TGTGCCAGCAGCTTAGCAGGGGTTTCCTACGAGCAGTACTTC. This encodes CASSLAGVSYEQYF. Drawing the rest from reference TRBV7-9 and TRBJ2-7, the complete variable domain is DTGVSQNPRHKITKRGQNVTFRCDPISEHNRLYWYRQTLGQGPEFLTYFQNEAQLEKSRLLSDRFSAERPKGSFSTLEIQRTEQGDSAMYLCASSLAGVSYEQYFGPGTRLTVT.

J is TRBJ2-3 and V is TRBV3-1 (or the pseudogene TRBV3-2), with TRBD2 identical over 10 bases. The CDR3 consists of 14 residues. Germline-derived CDR1 and CDR2 are LGHDT and YNNKEL (reference sequence). V lost 4 bases to trimming and J lost 3 bases; unmatched junction nucleotides: 1. In DNA, the CDR3 is TGTGCCAGCAGCCGTAGCGGGAGGACAGATACGCAGTATTTT. Encoded protein: CASSRSGRTDTQYF.

V gene TRBV4-2 combines with J gene TRBJ2-5; 12 bases align to TRBD2. The length of the CDR3 is 15 residues. V was clipped by 4 bases and J by 2 bases; unmatched bases: 2. From germline, CDR1 is LGHNA and CDR2 YNFKEQ. This chain's CDR3 is CASSPTSGGQETQYF. For the CDR3, the DNA is TGTGCCAGCAGCCCGACTAGCGGGGGTCAAGAGACCCAGTACTTC.

The chain combines TRBV19 with TRBJ2-3, with 10 positions matching TRBD1. In germline, CDR1 is LNHDA, CDR2 SQIVND (reference sequence). Trimming removed 3 bases from V and 2 bases from J; junction bases left unmatched: 2. The CDR3 consists of 15 residues. DNA of the CDR3: TGTGCCAGTAGTATCGGGACAGGGGTCACAGATACGCAGTATTTT. It yields the protein CASSIGTGVTDTQYF.

The sample holds one count of this clone. The genes are TRBV9 and TRBJ2-5, with 11 bases identical to TRBD1. V gave up 4 bases and J gave up 6 bases; unmatched junction bases: 5. Germline CDR1 SGDLS, CDR2 YYNGEE. The CDR3 is 14 residues long. The CDR3 reads CASSPGQGAKTQYF. The CDR3 DNA sequence: TGTGCCAGCAGCCCCGGACAGGGGGCCAAGACCCAGTACTTC.

The rearrangement links TRBV19 to TRBJ2-5, with D uncertain. The CDR3 has 15 amino acids. Germline V gives CDR1 LNHDA, CDR2 SQIVND (reference sequence). Trimming pared 1 base from V and 1 base from J, leaving 10 bases between. Written as DNA, the CDR3 is TGTGCCAGTAGTATAGGGCTGAAAATCCAAGAGACCCAGTACTTC. Its translation is CASSIGLKIQETQYF.

The genes are TRBV7-8 and TRBJ2-7; possibly TRBD1 for D (6 bases). The V end was cut by 2 bases, the J end by 7 bases, with 9 bases between. The CDR3 is 12 residues long. Germline V gene data show CDR1 as SGHVS and CDR2 as FQNEAQ. CDR3 sequence (DNA): TGTGCCAGCAGCTTATCAGGGGTGGAGCAGTACTTC. Protein sequence: CASSLSGVEQYF.

In its sample, this clone was seen many times. V is TRBV28 and J is TRBJ2-5, with 11 positions matching TRBD1. Germline V gives CDR1 MDHEN, CDR2 SYDVKM. CDR3 length: 14 residues. V shed 4 bases and J 3 bases; nucleotides not matched to a gene: 1. The CDR3 reads CASSSGQGEETQYF. CDR3 sequence (DNA): TGTGCCAGCAGTTCGGGACAGGGGGAAGAGACCCAGTACTTC.

The CDR3 sequence is CASSPGLVGADTQYF. The CDR3 DNA follows: TGTGCCAGCAGCCCTGGACTAGTTGGGGCAGATACGCAGTATTTT. The chain has TRBV7-3 and TRBJ2-3; TRBD2 matches 7 bases. From germline, CDR1 is SGHTA and CDR2 FQGTGA. Trimming took 5 bases from V and 4 from J; bases not matched to a gene: 9. This CDR3 has 15 residues.

This rearrangement joins TRBV7-3 to TRBJ2-7, with 9 bases fitting TRBD2. The CDR3 sequence is 14 residues long. V gave up 5 bases and J gave up 2 bases; unmatched junction bases: 4. Germline loops: CDR1 SGHTA, CDR2 FQGTGA. CDR3 bases: TGTGCCAGCAGCGCCGGGACTAGCCCCTACGAGCAGTACTTC. It specifies CASSAGTSPYEQYF.

The chain employs TRBV5-1 and TRBJ2-7; 8 bases agree with TRBD2. Trimming took 4 bases from V and 2 from J; bases not matched to a gene: 5. Per the germline V gene, CDR1 is SGHRS and CDR2 is YFSETQ. The length of the CDR3 is 14 residues. Here the CDR3 reads CASSGSGNTYEQYF. CDR3 sequence (DNA): TGCGCCAGCAGCGGTAGCGGGAATACCTACGAGCAGTACTTC.

The chain links TRBV7-2 to TRBJ1-6; TRBD1 is a possible D gene (5 bases). Germline V gene lookup returns CDR1 SGHTA and CDR2 FQGNSA. V was pared by 1 base and J by 14 bases, with 15 bases between. CDR3 size: 14 residues. CDR3 residues: CASSLEGEGRSLHF. DNA of the CDR3: TGTGCCAGCAGCTTAGAAGGGGAGGGTCGATCCCTCCACTTT.

V gene TRBV6-4 combines with J gene TRBJ1-1, with TRBD1 matching over 7 bases. The CDR3 totals 14 residues. Germline assignment: CDR1 MRHNA and CDR2 SNTAGT. J was trimmed by 0 bases and V by 5 bases; bases with no gene match: 3. CDR3: CASSPGGMNTEAFF. As DNA, the CDR3 is TGTGCCAGCAGTCCAGGGGGGATGAACACTGAAGCTTTCTTT.

J is TRBJ1-4 and V is TRBV5-1, with D perhaps TRBD1 (5 bases). Trimming removed 5 bases from V and 8 bases from J, with 10 bases in between. Germline assignment: CDR1 SGHRS and CDR2 YFSETQ. There are 12 residues in the CDR3. The CDR3 DNA reads as TGCGCCAGCAGGGAGGGGTCGGAAAAACTGTTTTTT. Its translation is CASREGSEKLFF.